Listed below are T cell receptor beta chains from one sample, sequenced in a study of metastatic and nonmetastatic thyroid tumors. TCRdb used MiXCR to call clones anew from the PCR reads. The sample lists over 20,000 clones, roughly 31% occurring once. Sequenced: blood. The receptors stem from a female donor with papillary thyroid cancer or a benign thyroid nodule (not recorded which). Some clones in this sample may be carry-over from other donors' samples. CDR3s include the opening cysteine and the closing phenylalanine or tryptophan. Each record gives: J gene, V gene, clone size, D gene, CDR3 DNA, CDR3 protein. D genes are given only for firm matches. Clone size is not always given. Where it is, it says once, few, many or a class for expanded clones.

TRBJ2-1 | TRBV6-2/TRBV6-3 | few | TRBD2 | TGTGCCAGCCTCCAGAGGATCGGGGGGTCCAATGAGCAGTTCTTC | CASLQRIGGSNEQFF
TRBJ1-2 | TRBV5-1 | medium-sized | - | TGCGCCAGCAGCCCAAATAACCCCGGACAGACAGCTAACTATGGCTACACCTTC | CASSPNNPGQTANYGYTF
TRBJ1-4 | TRBV28 | many | - | TGTGCCAGCAGTTCCGACACAGGGTGGGACGGAAAACTGTTTTTT | CASSSDTGWDGKLFF
TRBJ2-3 | TRBV10-3 | few | - | TGTGCCATCATTCTCTCTTCTGGGAGTGCAGATACGCAGTATTTT | CAIILSSGSADTQYF
TRBJ2-7 | TRBV7-2 | - | - | TGTGCCAGCAGCTTAGTTGTTGCGGGATACGAGCAGTACTTC | CASSLVVAGYEQYF
TRBJ2-7 | TRBV3-1 | medium-sized | - | TGTGCCAGCAGCCAAGATCAGGGCTACGAGCAGTACTTC | CASSQDQGYEQYF
TRBJ1-2 | TRBV11-2 | medium-sized | - | TGTGCCAGCAGCTTAGGGGACGGGAACTATGGCTACACCTTC | CASSLGDGNYGYTF
TRBJ2-1 | TRBV6-2/TRBV6-3 | - | - | TGCGCCAGCAGTTACGGTTTGGGGTTCGTGCAGTTCTTC | CASSYGLGFVQFF
TRBJ2-5 | TRBV7-2 | - | TRBD2 | TGTGCCAGCAGCTCACTCGTAGCGGGGGGGCTGGGAGAGACCCAGTACTTC | CASSSLVAGGLGETQYF
TRBJ2-7 | TRBV4-1 | medium-sized | - | TGCGCCAGCAGCCCCTTCCCAGGGGCTAAGTACGAGCAGTACTTC | CASSPFPGAKYEQYF
TRBJ2-7 | TRBV6-1 | few | - | TGTGCCACCACAGGGAGTGGGCTCTACGAGCAGTACTTC | CATTGSGLYEQYF
TRBJ2-6 | TRBV13 | - | - | TGTGCCAGCAGCACTTTTCGCCGGGACAATTCATTCGGTGGGGCCAACGTCCTGACTTTC | CASSTFRRDNSFGGANVLTF
TRBJ1-3 | TRBV18 | medium-sized | - | TGTGCCAGCTCCCCCGGGGAAGGAAACACCATATATTTT | CASSPGEGNTIYF
TRBJ1-3 | TRBV4-2 | - | - | TGTGCCAGCAGCGGTATTGGGGGGCTTGGAAACACCATATATTTT | CASSGIGGLGNTIYF
TRBJ2-1 | TRBV5-1 | medium-sized | - | TGCGCCAGCAGCTTGTTGGGCATACCCTACAATGAGCAGTTCTTC | CASSLLGIPYNEQFF
TRBJ1-2 | TRBV12-3/TRBV12-4 | many | - | TGTGCCAGCAGTCCGGATAACTATGGCTACACCTTC | CASSPDNYGYTF
TRBJ2-3 | TRBV12-3/TRBV12-4 | many | TRBD2 | TGTGCCAGCAGTCCACCCTCTGGAGCGGGGGGCCCAGATACGCAGTATTTT | CASSPPSGAGGPDTQYF
TRBJ1-1 | TRBV20-1 | - | - | TGCAGTGCTAGAGATATAGCATTAGAAGCTTTCTTT | CSARDIALEAFF
TRBJ1-2 | TRBV3-1 | once | TRBD1 | TGTGCCAGCAGCCATTACAGGGGGCGCGACTATGGCTACACCTTC | CASSHYRGRDYGYTF
TRBJ1-1 | TRBV2 | many | TRBD1 | TGTGCCAGCAGTTTACGACAGGGGGCATTGACTGAAGCTTTCTTT | CASSLRQGALTEAFF
TRBJ2-2 | TRBV20-1 | - | TRBD2 | TGCAGTGCTTCGGGACTAGCGGGAGGCCGGGAGCTGTTTTTT | CSASGLAGGRELFF
TRBJ2-3 | TRBV5-1 | medium-sized | TRBD2 | TGCGCCAGCAGCGTACTAGCGGGGGGCACAGATACGCAGTATTTT | CASSVLAGGTDTQYF
TRBJ2-7 | TRBV5-1 | - | TRBD1 | TGCGCCAGCAGCATATCGGACAGGGAGGACGAGCATTACTTC | CASSISDREDEHYF
TRBJ2-2 | TRBV6-1 | - | TRBD2 | TGTGCCAGCATACGACTGGGGGGGACCGGGGAGCTGTTTTTT | CASIRLGGTGELFF